Included here is one T cell receptor (beta chain) sequence, with context. Its recognized antigen is unknown. Base qualities were left out, and no much larger clone turns up one base away. The treatment or condition label of this sample denotes: live attenuated yellow fever vaccine strain. At every blood-draw timepoint, two biological replicates of bulk PBMCs were collected. PBMCs were isolated from peripheral blood using a standard Ficoll-Paque protocol. TriZol was used to extract RNA from bulk PBMCs, CD4 and CD8 fractions, and dextramer-positive and dextramer-negative fractions. The data originate from a study of T cells after yellow fever vaccination (dated by TCRdb to between 2018 and 2021). In terms of the full investigation: The SMART-Seq v4 Ultra Low Input RNA kit was used to prepare libraries from fractions with low cell numbers. Bulk TCR alpha and beta repertoires were sequenced longitudinally to track T-cell clones before and after primary and booster YFV17D yellow fever vaccination. Two healthy male donors made up the cohort, one aged 18 to 29 years and the other aged 30 to 40 years. Blood samples were taken at several timepoints before and after primary and secondary immunization, and bulk PBMC replicates and cell subsets were isolated. What the research found in general, with its limitations: FACS-sorted repertoires could contain abundant contaminating clonotypes from the bulk population, so computational filtering was required. The secondary T-cell response was weaker than the primary response but faster, peaking on day 5 instead of day 15. A small share of clonotypes occurred in both CD4 and CD8 compartments, likely arising from convergent recombination. Because the study included only two donors, the extent to which the findings can be generalized is limited. After the booster, most of the clones that had expanded following primary vaccination were detected again (approximately 95% of CD4 and around 88% of CD8), which suggests that memory was broadly maintained.

CDR1 LNHNV and CDR2 YYDKDF were looked up in the germline V gene (reference sequence). There are 17 amino acids in the CDR3, from cysteine to phenylalanine inclusive. Kept here is only the CDR3 DNA, which spans 51 bases and is read in frame from base 1. From V the trimming removes 2 bases and from J it removes 6 bases, while the gene matches leave 10 bases of the junction unaccounted for. Synthesis of TCR cDNA relied on 5'RACE template switching, a step that introduced a universal primer site along with unique molecular identifiers. cDNA synthesis was primed from both the TCR alpha and TCR beta constant segments. Library amplification involved two PCR steps, and the second step added sample barcodes and sequencing adapters. Libraries were sequenced on Illumina HiSeq 2500 (2x100 bp) or NovaSeq (2x150 bp). The original pipeline was this. Reads were demultiplexed and collapsed into UMI consensus sequences with MIGEC, and V(D)J alignment was performed with MiXCR. Vaccine-responding clonotypes were defined with edgeR using replicate PBMC samples, requiring FDR below 0.01 and a log2 fold change above 5 up to day 15. Each bulk clonotype was labeled CD4 or CD8 based on which sequenced repertoire, CD4 or CD8, contained the clonotype at higher abundance. TCRdb handled the public reads itself, with Q25 trimming in fastp and clone calling in MiXCR, and kept productive beta chains. Every distinct CDR3 protein forms one entry, paired with its most common genes and DNA. These V and J calls are TCRdb output, not the study's own analysis. In this sample the table shows hundreds of thousands of distinct CDR3 sequences, approximately 15% of which occur a single time. The leading ten clones occupy over 11% of the sample.

The rearranged chain carries TRBV15 and TRBJ2-7, with 13 bases aligning to TRBD2. The receptor was isolated from a man aged 25-40 years who received the YFV17D yellow fever vaccine. Sequencing used PBMCs, obtained on the day of the yellow fever booster vaccination. In nucleotide form, the sequence is TGTGCCACCAGCAGAAACCCGGGACTAGCGGGAACTCTCGAGCAGTACTTC. Its coded protein is CATSRNPGLAGTLEQYF.